The 32 T cell receptor beta chains below all came from one sample that was sequenced in a study of T cell repertoires in cytomegalovirus infection. TCRdb recomputed calls from the reads with MiXCR, one row per CDR3 protein. In the table there are approximately 500,000 distinct CDR3 sequences, around 11% of which are singletons. The material sequenced was PBMCs. The receptors derive from a human donor in good health (CMV status not recorded). Some clones in this sample may be carry-over from other donors' samples.

A word on this clonotype: A much larger clone differs from this one at a single base, so this may be a read error. The CDR3 carries no conserved terminal phenylalanine or tryptophan, so it likely arises from a read error. The chain links TRBV4-2 to TRBJ2-1; 10 nucleotides match TRBD2. This CDR3 region has 16 residues. Germline V gene lookup returns CDR1 LGHNA and CDR2 YNFKEQ. V gave up 3 bases and J gave up 4 bases; unmatched junction bases: 6. In nucleotides, the CDR3 is TGTGCCAGCAGCCAGTTACTAGCGGGGAGATACAATGAGCAGTTCTCC. The encoded protein is CASSQLLAGRYNEQFS.

This clonotype has ten or more counts. The V gene is TRBV7-2, the J gene TRBJ2-7; 10 nucleotides match TRBD2. Per the germline V gene, CDR1 is SGHTA and CDR2 is FQGNSA. The CDR3 sequence is 18 residues long. Unmatched junction bases numbered 18, after V lost 5 bases and J lost 5 bases. The CDR3 DNA sequence: TGTGCCAGCAGCCCCGCGGGAGAGGTACAAGCGGGAGGGGACGAGCAGTACTTC. This sequence encodes CASSPAGEVQAGGDEQYF.

This clonotype was seen a few times. This chain connects TRBV9 to TRBJ2-1, with 8 bases matching TRBD2. This CDR3 comprises 14 residues. CDR1 and CDR2 from the germline V gene are SGDLS and YYNGEE. Trimming cost V 3 bases and J 7 bases; bases outside gene matches: 6. The CDR3 DNA sequence: TGTGCCAGCAGCGACCAAGCGGGAGAGAATGAGCAGTTCTTC. This codes for CASSDQAGENEQFF.

This chain joins TRBV20-1 and TRBJ1-2, with 7 nucleotides matching TRBD1. Germline lookup yields CDR1 DFQATT and CDR2 SNEGSKA (reference sequence). This CDR3 region has 13 residues. Germline trimming cut 5 bases from V and 6 bases from J; bases unmatched to any gene: 9. CDR3 loop: CSAHRDSKNGYTF. CDR3 DNA sequence: TGCAGTGCTCACCGGGACAGTAAAAATGGCTACACCTTC.

This clonotype was counted a single time. Given a much more abundant clone one base away, this may be a read error. The chain links TRBV24-1 to TRBJ2-3, with D perhaps TRBD1 (5 bases). CDR1 is KGHDR, CDR2 SFDVKD, per germline. This CDR3 has 14 amino acids. CDR3 sequence reads: CATSDSWGTETQYF. Here the CDR3 DNA reads TGTGCCACCAGTGACAGTTGGGGCACAGAGACGCAGTATTTT.

This clonotype was seen many times. The gene calls are TRBV10-3 and TRBJ1-2; 7 nucleotides align to TRBD1. CDR3 size: 12 residues. V shed 3 bases, J shed 8 bases, and the junction held 3 bases outside the gene matches. Germline V CDR1 and CDR2: ENHRY, SYGVKD. In DNA form, the CDR3 reads TGTGCCATCAGTGACGGGACAGAAGGCTACACCTTC. This translates into CAISDGTEGYTF.

This chain uses TRBV5-4 with TRBJ2-1; 12 bases match TRBD1. CDR3 length: 15 residues. Germline values: CDR1 SGHNT, CDR2 YYREEE (reference sequence). V was clipped by 4 bases and J by 8 bases; unmatched bases: 7. The CDR3 here is CASSLPGQGADEQFF. CDR3 DNA sequence: TGTGCCAGCAGCCTACCGGGACAGGGGGCTGATGAGCAGTTCTTC.

This clonotype showed up many times. The chain joins TRBV24-1 to TRBJ2-5, with D maybe TRBD2 (6 bases). Trimming removed 0 bases at V and 4 bases at J, with 14 bases between. In germline, CDR1 is KGHDR, CDR2 SFDVKD. The CDR3 runs 16 residues. This CDR3 reads CATSDLAGGGIETQYF. CDR3 sequence (DNA): TGTGCCACCAGTGATTTGGCGGGCGGCGGGATAGAGACCCAGTACTTC.

This clonotype was seen at least ten times. J is TRBJ2-3 and V is TRBV7-9, with a tentative D call TRBD2 (5 bases). Germline V gene data show CDR1 as SEHNR and CDR2 as FQNEAQ (reference sequence). V was clipped by 5 bases and J by 2 bases, with 17 bases between them. This CDR3 has 16 residues. The chain's CDR3 is CASSAGPSAVTDTQYF. DNA of the CDR3: TGTGCCAGCAGCGCAGGCCCCTCAGCGGTCACAGATACGCAGTATTTT.

The chain has TRBV20-1 and TRBJ2-7, with D perhaps TRBD2 (6 bases). The CDR3 is made up of 13 amino acids. CDR1 is DFQATT and CDR2 is SNEGSKA in the germline V gene (reference sequence). V was shortened by 6 bases and J by 4 bases, with 16 bases between the two germline ends. DNA for the CDR3: TGCAGTGCGCCATCCCGGGACTCTTACGAGCAGTACTTC. It translates to CSAPSRDSYEQYF.

The table lists this clonotype with many counts. The chain is built from TRBV7-9 and TRBJ2-3; D gene unclear. CDR1 is SEHNR and CDR2 is FQNEAQ in the germline V gene (reference sequence). This CDR3 region has 11 residues. V was cut by 6 bases and J by 6 bases, with 7 bases left in between. The CDR3 DNA sequence: TGTGCCAGCAGGTCATTTGATACGCAGTATTTT. It specifies CASRSFDTQYF.

This clonotype was counted at least ten times. This sequence joins TRBV7-8 and TRBJ1-2; perhaps TRBD1 as D (5 bases). Germline CDR1 is SGHVS and CDR2 is FQNEAQ. V lost 1 base and J 10 bases, leaving 10 bases between the germline ends. The length of the CDR3 is 12 residues. The CDR3 nucleotides are TGTGCCAGCAGCTTAGGCAGGGAGAACTACACCTTC. Its protein is CASSLGRENYTF.

The V call is TRBV9, the J call TRBJ2-3; 9 bases match TRBD2. The germline gives CDR1 SGDLS, CDR2 YYNGEE. This CDR3 is built from 14 residues. J was trimmed by 7 bases and V by 4 bases; bases with no gene match: 7. The CDR3 DNA follows: TGTGCCAGCAGCTCAGGACTAGCGTGTAATACGCAGTATTTT. It yields the protein CASSSGLACNTQYF.

This clonotype was seen only a few times. The V and J genes are TRBV28 and TRBJ2-1; TRBD2 matches 14 bases. The ends lost 5 bases at V and 0 bases at J; junction bases unmatched: 12. This CDR3 has 20 residues. Germline V gene data show CDR1 as MDHEN and CDR2 as SYDVKM. Written as DNA, the CDR3 is TGTGCCAGCAGTCCTCGGACTAGCGGGAGGCCGAGGGTCTCCTACAATGAGCAGTTCTTC. Protein sequence: CASSPRTSGRPRVSYNEQFF.

This chain joins TRBV20-1 and TRBJ2-2; perhaps TRBD1 as D (7 bases). In germline, CDR1 is DFQATT, CDR2 SNEGSKA (reference sequence). Trimming took off 1 base at V and 7 bases at J, with 19 bases between the two ends. CDR3 size: 16 residues. CDR3 DNA: TGCAGTGCTAGAGGGAGTGGAGGGGGCAGAAACGGGGAGCTGTTTTTT. Amino acid sequence: CSARGSGGGRNGELFF.

This clonotype has just a few counts. The chain combines TRBV2 with TRBJ2-7; TRBD2 is a possible D gene (5 bases). The germline V gene has CDR1 SNHLY and CDR2 FYNNEI. The CDR3 sequence is 16 residues long. V was pared by 5 bases and J by 2 bases, with 19 bases between. CDR3 nucleotides: TGTGCCAGCAGTCCATCCAAGATCCGGGGTGCCTACGAGCAGTACTTC. Translation gives CASSPSKIRGAYEQYF. Supplemented by reference TRBV2 and TRBJ2-7, the full variable domain reads EPEVTQTPSHQVTQMGQEVILRCVPISNHLYFYWYRQILGQKVEFLVSFYNNEISEKSEIFDDQFSVERPDGSNFTLKIRSTKLEDSAMYFCASSPSKIRGAYEQYFGPGTRLTVT.

This clonotype was detected ten times or more. The chain joins TRBV7-9 to TRBJ2-7; possible D gene TRBD2, 5 bases. CDR3 size: 14 residues. Trimming stripped 2 bases from V and 2 bases from J, with 10 bases between. Looked up from germline, CDR1 is SEHNR and CDR2 is FQNEAQ (reference sequence). The CDR3 sequence: CASSLLGNPYEQYF. In nucleotides, the CDR3 is TGTGCCAGCAGCTTACTCGGGAATCCCTACGAGCAGTACTTC.

The chain couples TRBV18 to TRBJ1-2; D might be TRBD1 (5 bases). The V and J ends lost 3 bases and 4 bases respectively, with 18 bases between them. This CDR3 spans 16 amino acids. The germline CDR1 and CDR2 sequences are KGHSH and LQKENI. The CDR3 sequence: CASSPQGQVGGYGYTF. The CDR3, as DNA: TGTGCCAGCTCACCCCAGGGCCAGGTCGGGGGCTATGGCTACACCTTC.

This clonotype was detected many times. The rearrangement joins TRBV6-1 to TRBJ2-3; D ambiguous. Looked up from germline, CDR1 is MNHNS and CDR2 is SASEGT. The ends were cut back, 1 base at V and 1 base at J, with 3 bases in the middle. This CDR3 spans 13 amino acids. CDR3 loop: CASSEERTDTQYF. The CDR3 region has the DNA TGTGCCAGCAGTGAAGAACGCACAGATACGCAGTATTTT.

This clonotype was observed at least ten times. The V call is TRBV6-6, the J call TRBJ1-3; no definite D call. This CDR3 has 14 amino acids. V was cut by 7 bases and J by 0 bases, with 10 bases left in between. CDR1 and CDR2 from the germline V gene are MNHNY and SVGAGI (reference sequence). CDR3 residues: CASIREYSGNTIYF. The CDR3 DNA follows: TGTGCCAGCATTCGGGAATACTCTGGAAACACCATATATTTT.

The chain uses TRBV5-1 and TRBJ2-3; tentative D call: TRBD2 (5 bases). The germline V gene encodes CDR1 SGHRS and CDR2 YFSETQ. CDR3 length equals 14 residues. Deletions cut 4 bases from V and 4 bases from J, with 13 bases between. The DNA of the CDR3 is TGCGCCAGCAGCGCTAGCCGTGGCGCAGATACGCAGTATTTT. Residues: CASSASRGADTQYF.

This clonotype was counted many times. This chain joins TRBV7-3 and TRBJ2-3; 7 bases line up with TRBD1. Germline values: CDR1 SGHTA, CDR2 FQGTGA. Trimming removed 3 bases from V and 5 bases from J; junction bases left unmatched: 14. This CDR3 region has 17 residues. CDR3 nucleotide sequence: TGTGCCAGCAGCTTGGGGGCAGGGGGTACAGTGGTAGATACGCAGTATTTT. Amino acids: CASSLGAGGTVVDTQYF.

Many counts were recorded for this clonotype. The CDR3 sequence: CSAREPLGPYNEQFF. The CDR3 region has the DNA TGCAGTGCTAGAGAACCACTAGGCCCCTACAATGAGCAGTTCTTC. This chain uses TRBV20-1 with TRBJ2-1; maybe TRBD2 (5 bases). V lost 0 bases, J lost 2 bases, and 11 bases lay in between. Germline CDR1 reads DFQATT; CDR2 reads SNEGSKA (reference sequence). There are 15 residues in the CDR3.

This clonotype was counted many times. The V and J genes are TRBV6-1 and TRBJ1-1, with D perhaps TRBD1 (5 bases). From germline, CDR1 is MNHNS and CDR2 SASEGT. The length of the CDR3 is 14 residues. V was clipped by 2 bases and J by 5 bases, with 12 bases between them. The CDR3 sequence is CASSELGRGTEAFF. The CDR3 DNA reads TGTGCCAGCAGTGAACTGGGGCGAGGGACTGAAGCTTTCTTT.

The chain has TRBV20-1 and TRBJ2-7; TRBD1 matches at 12 bases. The germline V gene has CDR1 DFQATT and CDR2 SNEGSKA (reference sequence). With V trimmed by 1 base and J by 5 bases, 3 bases remained unmatched. CDR3 length: 14 amino acids. CDR3 residues: CSARVRDRGHEQYF. The CDR3 DNA reads as TGCAGTGCTAGAGTCCGGGACAGGGGGCACGAGCAGTACTTC.

This clonotype was seen ten or more times. V gene TRBV28 combines with J gene TRBJ1-5; no firm D call. The CDR3 has 17 residues. Trimming left V 6 bases short and J 0 bases short, with 18 bases between. Per germline, CDR1 MDHEN and CDR2 SYDVKM. The CDR3 DNA follows: TGTGCCAGCAGAGTAGCGACGGCAGCGGATAGCAATCAGCCCCAGCATTTT. It specifies CASRVATAADSNQPQHF.

This clonotype showed up many times. The CDR3 coding sequence is TGTGCCAGCAGCCAGGGACTAGCGGGAGCAGAGACCCAGTACTTC. Its protein product is CASSQGLAGAETQYF. The chain joins TRBV7-8 to TRBJ2-5; 14 nucleotides agree with TRBD2. The CDR3 has 15 amino acids. Germline CDR1 SGHVS, CDR2 FQNEAQ. With 5 bases clipped from V and 4 bases from J, the junction kept 3 bases outside the gene matches.

This clonotype was observed many times. The chain links TRBV20-1 to TRBJ1-5; TRBD1 matches 7 bases. J gave up 1 base and V 1 base, and 10 bases lay outside the gene matches. Germline V gene lookup returns CDR1 DFQATT and CDR2 SNEGSKA (reference sequence). The CDR3 totals 17 residues. The CDR3 protein is CSARVGWDSASNQPQHF. For the CDR3, the DNA is TGCAGTGCTAGAGTGGGGTGGGACAGTGCGAGCAATCAGCCCCAGCATTTT.

This clonotype turned up a few times. The rearrangement joins TRBV24-1 to TRBJ2-5, with 16 bases fitting TRBD2. Trimming took 4 bases from V and 5 from J; bases not matched to a gene: 9. Looked up from germline, CDR1 is KGHDR and CDR2 is SFDVKD. The CDR3 sequence is 18 residues long. CDR3 amino acids: CATSDGTSGRALGETQYF. The DNA of the CDR3 is TGTGCCACCAGTGACGGGACTAGCGGGAGGGCCCTAGGTGAGACCCAGTACTTC.

This chain connects TRBV29-1 to TRBJ1-1, with no clear D. Germline V gives CDR1 SQVTM, CDR2 ANQGSEA. The CDR3 has 11 residues. V was shortened by 3 bases and J by 7 bases, with 9 bases between the two germline ends. CDR3 amino acids: CSVDESREAFF. For the CDR3, the DNA is TGCAGCGTTGATGAGTCCCGTGAAGCTTTCTTT.

This clonotype has more than one count but fewer than ten. The chain recombines TRBV7-3 with TRBJ1-4; 12 bases align to TRBD1. J gave up 4 bases and V 5 bases, and 5 bases lay outside the gene matches. The germline gives CDR1 SGHTA, CDR2 FQGTGA. This CDR3 is 16 amino acids long. DNA of the CDR3: TGTGCCAGCAGCCCGGGGACAGGGGGCGTTAATGAAAAACTGTTTTTT. It codes for CASSPGTGGVNEKLFF.

This clonotype was observed many times. The chain has TRBV19 and TRBJ2-7; 7 bases are shared with TRBD2. This CDR3 has 11 amino acids. CDR1 LNHDA and CDR2 SQIVND come from the germline V gene (reference sequence). The ends lost 8 bases at V and 4 bases at J; junction bases unmatched: 2. The CDR3 sequence: CASDSGYEQYF. Here the CDR3 DNA reads TGTGCCAGTGATAGCGGGTACGAGCAGTACTTC.